This T cell receptor (beta chain) was identified in a study of shared T cell receptors in the human thymus. Germline assignment: CDR1 MNHEY and CDR2 SMNVEV (reference sequence). V lost 6 bases to trimming and J lost 4 bases; unmatched junction nucleotides: 8. This CDR3 is built from 14 residues. Method: immunoSEQ multiplex PCR; TCRdb's copy keeps in-frame clones and lacks some. This table holds under 850,000 clones, roughly 90% found once. These data were likewise used in another study, on human thymus T cells. That work contributes: During corrective heart surgery, resections were taken, and the thymus tissue came from them. Usage of V and J genes appeared biased in thymic and blood repertoires.

V and J are TRBV27 and TRBJ1-2, with 7 bases aligning to TRBD1. The sequenced sample was thymocytes. The clonotype comes from a boy less than two years old with a congenital heart defect. CDR3 DNA sequence: TGTGCCAGCAGGGGGACAGATAAAGCCTATGGCTACACCTTC. This gives the protein CASRGTDKAYGYTF.